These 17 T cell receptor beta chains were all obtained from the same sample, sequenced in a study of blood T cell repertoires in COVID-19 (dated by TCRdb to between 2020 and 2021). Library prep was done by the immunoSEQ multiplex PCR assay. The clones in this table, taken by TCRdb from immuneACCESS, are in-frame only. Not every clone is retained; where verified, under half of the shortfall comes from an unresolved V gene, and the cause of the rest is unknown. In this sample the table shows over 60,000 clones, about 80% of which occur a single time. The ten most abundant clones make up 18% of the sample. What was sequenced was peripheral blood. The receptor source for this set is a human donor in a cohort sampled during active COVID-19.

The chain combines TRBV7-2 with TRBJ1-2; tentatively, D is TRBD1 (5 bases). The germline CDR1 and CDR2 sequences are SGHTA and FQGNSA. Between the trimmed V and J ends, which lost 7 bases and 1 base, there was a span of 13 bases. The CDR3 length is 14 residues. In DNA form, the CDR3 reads TGTGCCAGCAAGGACATGGCCTTTAACTATGGCTACACCTTC. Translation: CASKDMAFNYGYTF.

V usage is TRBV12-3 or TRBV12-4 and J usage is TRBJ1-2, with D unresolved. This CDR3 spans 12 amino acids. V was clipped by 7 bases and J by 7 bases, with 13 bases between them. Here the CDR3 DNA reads TGTGCCAGCACCTCGGGGTGGAGTGGCTACACCTTC. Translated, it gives CASTSGWSGYTF.

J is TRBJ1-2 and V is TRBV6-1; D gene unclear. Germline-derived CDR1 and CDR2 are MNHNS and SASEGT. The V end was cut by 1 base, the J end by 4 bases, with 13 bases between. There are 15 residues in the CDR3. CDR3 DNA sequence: TGTGCCAGCAGTGAAGGACTCACCAAGATCTATGGCTACACCTTC. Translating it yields CASSEGLTKIYGYTF.

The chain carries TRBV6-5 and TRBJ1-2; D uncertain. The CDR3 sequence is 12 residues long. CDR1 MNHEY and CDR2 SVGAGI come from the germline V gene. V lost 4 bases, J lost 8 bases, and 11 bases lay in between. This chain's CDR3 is CASSSVKQGYTF. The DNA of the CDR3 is TGTGCCAGCAGTTCTGTAAAGCAAGGCTACACCTTC.

The CDR3 bases are TGTGCCAGTAGGAGGCTCCTGGACAGGGGAGCGGATACGCAGTATTTT. This codes for CASRRLLDRGADTQYF. The chain combines TRBV19 with TRBJ2-3; 9 bases map to TRBD1. With 6 bases clipped from V and 6 bases from J, the junction kept 13 bases outside the gene matches. Germline loops: CDR1 LNHDA, CDR2 SQIVND (reference sequence). This CDR3 contains 16 residues.

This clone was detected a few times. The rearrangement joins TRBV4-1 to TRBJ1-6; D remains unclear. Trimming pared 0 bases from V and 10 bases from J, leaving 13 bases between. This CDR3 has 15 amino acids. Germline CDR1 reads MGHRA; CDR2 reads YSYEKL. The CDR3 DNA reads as TGCGCCAGCAGCCAAGATTTCCCCGTTCCCTCACCCCTCCACTTT. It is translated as CASSQDFPVPSPLHF.

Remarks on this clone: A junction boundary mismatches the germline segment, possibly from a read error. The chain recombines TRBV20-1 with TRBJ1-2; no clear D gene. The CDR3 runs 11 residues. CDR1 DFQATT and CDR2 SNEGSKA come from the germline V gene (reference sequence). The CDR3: CSALPDYGHTF. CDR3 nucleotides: TGCAGTGCCCTCCCGGACTATGGCCACACCTTC.

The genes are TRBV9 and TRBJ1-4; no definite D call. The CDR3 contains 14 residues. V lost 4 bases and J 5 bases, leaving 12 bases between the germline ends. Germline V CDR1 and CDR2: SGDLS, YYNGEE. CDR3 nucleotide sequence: TGTGCCAGCAGCCACGGAGGAGGAAATGAAAAACTGTTTTTT. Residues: CASSHGGGNEKLFF.

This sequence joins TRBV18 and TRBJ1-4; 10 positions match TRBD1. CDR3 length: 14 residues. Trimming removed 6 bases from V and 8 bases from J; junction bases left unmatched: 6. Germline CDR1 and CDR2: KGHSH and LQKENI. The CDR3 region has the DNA TGTGCCAGCTCTCCCGGGACAGGGGTCGAAAAACTGTTTTTT. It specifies CASSPGTGVEKLFF.

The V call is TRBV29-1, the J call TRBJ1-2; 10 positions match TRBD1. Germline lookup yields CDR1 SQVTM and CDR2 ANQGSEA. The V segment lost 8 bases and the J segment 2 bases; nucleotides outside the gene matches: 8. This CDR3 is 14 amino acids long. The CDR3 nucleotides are TGCAGCTTAACGGGGGGACAGGGGAACTATGGCTACACCTTC. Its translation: CSLTGGQGNYGYTF.

The CDR3 loop is CATSRFPSNYNEQFF. The CDR3 DNA sequence: TGTGCCACCAGCAGGTTCCCCAGTAACTACAATGAGCAGTTCTTC. The rearrangement joins TRBV15 to TRBJ2-1; no firm D call. The CDR3 extends over 15 amino acids. Germline V gene lookup returns CDR1 LNHNV and CDR2 YYDKDF (reference sequence). The V and J ends lost 3 bases and 3 bases respectively, with 12 bases between them.

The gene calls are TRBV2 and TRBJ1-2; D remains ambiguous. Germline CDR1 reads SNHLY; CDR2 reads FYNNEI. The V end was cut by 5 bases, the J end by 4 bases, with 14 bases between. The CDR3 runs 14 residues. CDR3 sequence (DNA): TGTGCCAGCAGTTTTGCCGGCCAGGCCTATGGCTACACCTTC. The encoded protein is CASSFAGQAYGYTF.

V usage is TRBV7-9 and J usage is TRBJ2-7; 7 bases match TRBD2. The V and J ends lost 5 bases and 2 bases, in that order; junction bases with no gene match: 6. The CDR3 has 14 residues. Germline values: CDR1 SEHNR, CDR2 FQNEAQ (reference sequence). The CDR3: CASSLERGAYEQYF. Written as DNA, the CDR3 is TGTGCCAGCAGCCTTGAACGGGGGGCCTACGAGCAGTACTTC.

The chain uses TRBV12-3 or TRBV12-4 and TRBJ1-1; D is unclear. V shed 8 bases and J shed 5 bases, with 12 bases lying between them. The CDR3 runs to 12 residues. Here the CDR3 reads CASLRVDTEAFF. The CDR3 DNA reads TGTGCCAGCTTACGAGTCGATACTGAAGCTTTCTTT.

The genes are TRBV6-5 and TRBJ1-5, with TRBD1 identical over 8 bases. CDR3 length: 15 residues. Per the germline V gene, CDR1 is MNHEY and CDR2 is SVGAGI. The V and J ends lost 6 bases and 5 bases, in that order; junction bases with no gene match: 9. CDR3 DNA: TGTGCCAGCAGAACCGGACAGGGTAACCATCAGCCCCAGCATTTT. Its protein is CASRTGQGNHQPQHF.

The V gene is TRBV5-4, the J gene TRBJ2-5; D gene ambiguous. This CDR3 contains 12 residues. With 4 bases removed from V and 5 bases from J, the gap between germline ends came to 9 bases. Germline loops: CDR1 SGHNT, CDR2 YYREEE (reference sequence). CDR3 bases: TGTGCCAGCAGCACTCCTAGGGAGACCCAGTACTTC. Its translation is CASSTPRETQYF.

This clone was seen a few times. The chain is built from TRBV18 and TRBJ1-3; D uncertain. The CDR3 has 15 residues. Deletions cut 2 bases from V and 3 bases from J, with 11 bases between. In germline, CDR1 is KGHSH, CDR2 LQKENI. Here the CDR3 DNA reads TGTGCCAGCTCACCAGCACAATCGGGTGGAAACACCATATATTTT. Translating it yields CASSPAQSGGNTIYF.